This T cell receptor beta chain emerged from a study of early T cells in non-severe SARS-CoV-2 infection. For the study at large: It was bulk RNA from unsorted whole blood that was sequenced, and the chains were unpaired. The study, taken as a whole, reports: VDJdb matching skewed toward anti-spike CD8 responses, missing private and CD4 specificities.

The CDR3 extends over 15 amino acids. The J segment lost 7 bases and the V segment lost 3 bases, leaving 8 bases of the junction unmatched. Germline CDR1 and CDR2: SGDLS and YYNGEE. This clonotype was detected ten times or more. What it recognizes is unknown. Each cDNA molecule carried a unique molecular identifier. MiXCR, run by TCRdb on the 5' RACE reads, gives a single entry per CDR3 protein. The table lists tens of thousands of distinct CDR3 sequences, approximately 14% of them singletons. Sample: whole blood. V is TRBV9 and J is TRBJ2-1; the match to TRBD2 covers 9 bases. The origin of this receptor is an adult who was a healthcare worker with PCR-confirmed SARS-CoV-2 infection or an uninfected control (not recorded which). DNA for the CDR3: TGTGCCAGCAGCGCATATAGCGGGGGTGGAAATGAGCAGTTCTTC. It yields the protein CASSAYSGGGNEQFF.